Included here is one T cell receptor beta chain sequence, with context. This clone was observed a single time. Its binding antigen is unknown. No base qualities exist here, and no much larger clone lies one base off it. The library was made by the immunoSEQ multiplex PCR assay. TCRdb retrieved this table from immuneACCESS and kept in-frame rearrangements only. Not all clones are present; in checked studies, unresolved V genes account for under half, and no reason is known for the remainder. A total of some 70,000 clones appear in this sample, roughly 89% of them only once. Of the sample, roughly 0.4% is held by the ten largest clones. CDR1 and CDR2 are read off the germline V gene as SGHAT and FQNNGV. Inclusive of the bounding cysteine and phenylalanine, the CDR3 is 13 residues long. Here the CDR3 DNA is all that survives: 39 bases in frame from base 1. V is pared back by 1 base and J by 3 bases, with 7 bases lying between the germline termini.

These data are taken from a study of technical replicates of blood from a handful of donors (dated by TCRdb to about 2017). The sample comprised T cells isolated from PBMCs. Recombination connected TRBV11-2 to TRBJ2-7; the D segment cannot be called with confidence. This receptor was taken from a human donor in good health. The CDR3 protein sequence reads: CASSLARSYEQYF. At the DNA level, the sequence is TGTGCCAGCAGCTTAGCGCGGAGCTACGAGCAGTACTTC.